The entry below gives a single TCR beta chain sequence along with its context. The data are from a study of cytomegalovirus exposure and HLA in healthy donors. Primers included in the PCR were 60 Vbeta and 13 Jbeta primers. Sequenced by immunoSEQ multiplex PCR; TCRdb stores in-frame clones only, minus some. The sample yields 150,000 to 200,000 clones, around 78% seen once. The CDR3 totals 20 residues. The specimen sequenced was PBMCs. This TCR derives from a woman aged 35 to 49 in good health and CMV-seronegative. The chain links TRBV21-1 to TRBJ2-1; the table's TRBD2 call for D was not verified on the DNA. TRBV21-1 is reported as a pseudogene. As DNA, the CDR3 is TGTGCCAGCAGCAAAGGGACTAGCGGGGGGAGGTCGAGGTCCTACAATGAGCAGTTCTTC. Protein product: CASSKGTSGGRSRSYNEQFF.